This is a list of T cell receptor beta chains from one sample in a study of blood T cells in healthy people across ages. One entry per CDR3 protein, called by TCRdb with MiXCR from the 5' RACE reads. The table includes 700,000 to 850,000 distinct CDR3 sequences, about 36% detected once. The sequenced material came from blood. The receptors come from a man younger than 30 in good health. Each CDR3 is given with its conserved first and last residue. The D gene is left open where the match is weak. Only some rows state a clone size, as once, few, many or a class for expanded clones.

d_call,j_call,clone_size,v_call,cdr3_aa,cdr3_nt
NA,TRBJ1-5,few,TRBV4-1,CASSPYYEGFNQPQHF,TGCGCCAGCAGCCCGTACTATGAGGGATTTAATCAGCCCCAGCATTTT
NA,TRBJ1-6,many,TRBV6-5,CASSYEGQGNSPLHF,TGTGCCAGCAGTTATGAGGGGCAGGGGAATTCACCCCTCCACTTT
NA,TRBJ2-1,few,TRBV7-2,CASRSGHGSEQFF,TGTGCCAGCAGGTCGGGACACGGGAGTGAGCAGTTCTTC
NA,TRBJ2-4,NA,TRBV7-2,CASSPDGKNIQYF,TGTGCCAGCAGCCCGGACGGTAAAAACATTCAGTACTTC
NA,TRBJ1-1,few,TRBV7-2,CASSLGGPMNTEAFF,TGTGCCAGCAGCTTAGGTGGCCCCATGAACACTGAAGCTTTCTTT
NA,TRBJ1-1,NA,TRBV20-1,CSERAPKSNTEAFF,TGCAGTGAACGGGCCCCAAAGTCAAACACTGAAGCTTTCTTT
TRBD1,TRBJ1-2,many,TRBV10-3,CAINDRDRDRYGYTF,TGTGCCATCAATGACCGGGACAGGGACCGCTATGGCTACACCTTC
NA,TRBJ2-3,few,TRBV9,CASSQEGTSTDTQYF,TGTGCCAGCAGCCAGGAGGGAACTAGCACAGATACGCAGTATTTT
NA,TRBJ2-5,NA,TRBV11-2,CACSLGGREQETQYF,TGTGCCTGCAGCTTAGGGGGGCGAGAACAAGAGACCCAGTACTTC
NA,TRBJ2-3,few,TRBV5-6,CASSLALHPGTDTQYF,TGTGCCAGCAGCTTGGCCCTCCATCCGGGCACAGATACGCAGTATTTT
TRBD1,TRBJ1-1,NA,TRBV6-6,CASSFTGEATEAFF,TGTGCCAGCAGTTTTACAGGGGAAGCCACTGAAGCTTTCTTT
TRBD1,TRBJ2-7,NA,TRBV5-1,CASGSGQGPKYEQYF,TGCGCCAGCGGCTCTGGACAGGGGCCAAAGTACGAGCAGTACTTC
NA,TRBJ2-1,NA,TRBV29-1,CSAGDPGNKNEQFF,TGCAGCGCAGGGGATCCGGGGAATAAGAATGAGCAGTTCTTC
NA,TRBJ2-1,few,TRBV6-2/TRBV6-3,CASSYLGSSYNEQFF,TGTGCCAGCAGTTACCTGGGGAGCTCCTACAATGAGCAGTTCTTC
NA,TRBJ2-1,few,TRBV5-1,CASSLGWDATGIEQFF,TGCGCCAGCAGCTTGGGATGGGACGCCACGGGGATTGAGCAGTTCTTC
NA,TRBJ2-5,few,TRBV4-1,CASSQWRQETQYF,TGCGCCAGCAGCCAATGGCGTCAGGAGACCCAGTACTTC
TRBD1,TRBJ2-1,NA,TRBV25-1,CASSEFEGARNEQFF,TGTGCCAGCAGTGAATTCGAGGGGGCGAGGAATGAGCAGTTCTTC
NA,TRBJ1-2,few,TRBV4-3,CASSQDASPGFGYGYTF,TGCGCCAGCAGCCAAGATGCTTCTCCAGGGTTCGGCTATGGCTACACCTTC
TRBD2,TRBJ2-3,few,TRBV20-1,CSARVHSGGADTQYF,TGCAGTGCTAGAGTCCATAGCGGGGGGGCAGATACGCAGTATTTT
TRBD1,TRBJ1-4,many,TRBV20-1,CSVSGQFSIATNEKLFF,TGCAGTGTATCGGGACAGTTCTCAATCGCAACTAATGAAAAACTGTTTTTT
TRBD1,TRBJ1-2,many,TRBV12-3/TRBV12-4,CASSLGPGTGGSGYTF,TGTGCCAGCAGTTTAGGTCCCGGGACAGGGGGTTCTGGCTACACCTTC
NA,TRBJ2-1,many,TRBV6-6,CASRSLEQFF,TGTGCCAGCAGGTCTCTTGAGCAGTTCTTC
TRBD2,TRBJ2-1,NA,TRBV18,CASSPQGVGRAGDQFF,TGTGCCAGCTCACCACAAGGCGTTGGACGAGCGGGGGATCAGTTCTTC
TRBD2,TRBJ2-5,NA,TRBV29-1,CSVQASGAETQYF,TGCAGCGTTCAAGCTAGCGGAGCAGAGACCCAGTACTTC